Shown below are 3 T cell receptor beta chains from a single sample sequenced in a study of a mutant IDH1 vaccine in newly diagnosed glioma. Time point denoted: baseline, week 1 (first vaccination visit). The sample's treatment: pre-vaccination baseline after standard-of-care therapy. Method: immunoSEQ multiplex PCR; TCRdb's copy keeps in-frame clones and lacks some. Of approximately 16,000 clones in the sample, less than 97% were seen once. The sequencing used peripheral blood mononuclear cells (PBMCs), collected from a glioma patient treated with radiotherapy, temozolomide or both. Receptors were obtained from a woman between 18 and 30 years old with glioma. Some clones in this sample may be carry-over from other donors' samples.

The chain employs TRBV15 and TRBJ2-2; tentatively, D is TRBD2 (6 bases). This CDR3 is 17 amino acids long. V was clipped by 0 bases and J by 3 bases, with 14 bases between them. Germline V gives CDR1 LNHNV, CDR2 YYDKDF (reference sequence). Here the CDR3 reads CATSREPGTHDTGELFF. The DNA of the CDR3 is TGTGCCACCAGCAGAGAACCCGGGACTCACGACACCGGGGAGCTGTTTTTT.

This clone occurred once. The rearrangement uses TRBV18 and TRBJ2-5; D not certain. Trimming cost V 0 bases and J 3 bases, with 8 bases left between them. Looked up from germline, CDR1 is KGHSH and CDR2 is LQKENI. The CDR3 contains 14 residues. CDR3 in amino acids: CASSPPGSEETQYF. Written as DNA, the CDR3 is TGTGCCAGCTCACCACCGGGATCCGAAGAGACCCAGTACTTC.

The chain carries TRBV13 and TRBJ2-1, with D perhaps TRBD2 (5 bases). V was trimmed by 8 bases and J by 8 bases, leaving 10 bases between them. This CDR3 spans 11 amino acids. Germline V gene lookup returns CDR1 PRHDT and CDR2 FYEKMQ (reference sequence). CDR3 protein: CASVLVDEQFF. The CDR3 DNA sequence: TGTGCCAGCGTACTAGTCGATGAGCAGTTCTTC.